A single sample gave rise to the 6 T cell receptor beta chains below, sequenced in a study of early T cells in non-severe SARS-CoV-2 infection. TCRdb analysed the 5' RACE reads with MiXCR anew, one entry per CDR3 protein. The table shows more than 75,000 distinct CDR3 sequences, with approximately 13% occurring only once. Sequencing was performed on whole blood. Receptors were obtained from an adult who was a healthcare worker with PCR-confirmed SARS-CoV-2 infection or an uninfected control (not recorded which).

This clonotype appeared a few times. The CDR3 spells CSARETGVYEQYF. The CDR3 bases are TGCAGTGCTAGAGAGACAGGCGTCTACGAGCAGTACTTC. V and J are TRBV20-1 and TRBJ2-7; D is possibly TRBD1 (6 bases). Germline values: CDR1 DFQATT, CDR2 SNEGSKA (reference sequence). V lost 0 bases and J lost 3, with 9 bases in between. The CDR3 totals 13 residues.

The chain uses TRBV7-6 and TRBJ1-1; no reliable D call. The CDR3 extends over 13 amino acids. Trimming left V 5 bases short and J 0 bases short, with 7 bases between. Germline-derived CDR1 and CDR2 are SGHVS and FNYEAQ. In DNA, the CDR3 is TGTGCCAGCAGCGCTGACCTGAACACTGAAGCTTTCTTT. This encodes CASSADLNTEAFF.

The sample holds a few counts of this clonotype. The chain joins TRBV29-1 to TRBJ1-1; 8 bases map to TRBD1. This CDR3 spans 13 amino acids. Germline-derived CDR1 and CDR2 are SQVTM and ANQGSEA. Trimming at V came to 7 bases and at J to 3 bases, leaving 7 bases not matched to a gene. In DNA, the CDR3 is TGCAGCGCTAGGACAGGGAGCGACACTGAAGCTTTCTTT. This encodes CSARTGSDTEAFF.

CDR3 nucleotides: TGTGCCAGCAGCGTCCGGGACAGAAACACCGGGGAGCTGTTTTTT. This encodes CASSVRDRNTGELFF. The rearrangement uses TRBV9 and TRBJ2-2; TRBD1 matches at 7 bases. V was clipped by 2 bases and J by 2 bases; unmatched bases: 3. From germline, CDR1 is SGDLS and CDR2 YYNGEE. The CDR3 has 15 amino acids.

The chain is built from TRBV5-1 and TRBJ2-5; TRBD1 matches 11 bases. The germline gives CDR1 SGHRS, CDR2 YFSETQ. Trimming cost V 5 bases and J 2 bases; bases outside gene matches: 8. CDR3 length: 16 amino acids. CDR3 sequence (DNA): TGCGCCAGCAGATCTACCGGGACAGGGGGTCAAGAGACCCAGTACTTC. Its translation is CASRSTGTGGQETQYF.

J is TRBJ2-1 and V is TRBV20-1, with D possibly matching TRBD2 (6 bases). Germline V lookup: CDR1 DFQATT, CDR2 SNEGSKA (reference sequence). The ends were cut back, 5 bases at V and 4 bases at J, with 12 bases in the middle. This CDR3 has 13 amino acids. The CDR3 coding sequence is TGCAGTGCTCGGAGGGAGGTTTACAATGAGCAGTTCTTC. Protein product: CSARREVYNEQFF.